The 5 T cell receptor beta chains below were found in one sample sequenced in a study of CD8 T cells in ankylosing spondylitis (dated by TCRdb to 2015 to 2018). Library generation was performed with 5' RACE. Sequencing was carried out with an Illumina HiSeq 2500. TCRdb trimmed public reads at Q25 via fastp, called clones via MiXCR and kept in-frame beta chains. Each record represents a unique CDR3 protein, reported with the most common genes and DNA among its rows. The sample data list about 160,000 distinct CDR3 sequences, and approximately 16% of these were observed just once. Over 7% of the sample rests with the top ten. Sequenced material: blood, either unsorted or a sorted T cell fraction (not recorded which). These receptors were collected from a male donor with ankylosing spondylitis or in good health (not recorded which).

Ten or more counts support this clonotype. The J gene is TRBJ2-7, the V gene TRBV5-1; TRBD1 is a possible D gene (5 bases). V gave up 1 base and J gave up 4 bases, with 12 bases separating them. The CDR3 spans 14 residues. From germline, CDR1 is SGHRS and CDR2 YFSETQ. CDR3 protein: CASSLQGRAYEQYF. CDR3 bases: TGCGCCAGCAGCTTGCAGGGTCGGGCTTACGAGCAGTACTTC.

This clonotype was observed a few times. J is TRBJ1-6 and V is TRBV7-6, with a possible D match to TRBD1 (5 bases). This CDR3 spans 12 amino acids. Germline V CDR1 and CDR2: SGHVS, FNYEAQ. Trimming pared 6 bases from V and 12 bases from J, leaving 12 bases between. CDR3 residues: CASSHQTGPLHF. As DNA, the CDR3 is TGTGCCAGCAGTCATCAAACAGGACCCCTCCACTTT.

This clonotype was seen a few times. This sequence joins TRBV11-2 and TRBJ2-3; D possibly uses TRBD1 or TRBD2 (5 bases each). Trimming stripped 5 bases from V and 7 bases from J, with 22 bases between. Germline values: CDR1 SGHAT, CDR2 FQNNGV. The CDR3 is made up of 16 amino acids. CDR3 in DNA: TGTGCCAGCAGCCAAACTACCGGGACCAGAGGGTATACGCAGTATTTT. Its translation: CASSQTTGTRGYTQYF.

The chain is built from TRBV24-1 and TRBJ1-5; D possibly corresponds to TRBD1 (6 bases). CDR1 KGHDR and CDR2 SFDVKD come from the germline V gene. V was cut by 3 bases and J by 1 base, with 12 bases left in between. CDR3 size: 16 residues. DNA of the CDR3: TGTGCCACCAGTGATGGGGGCCCGGGGAGCAATCAGCCCCAGCATTTT. Its translation: CATSDGGPGSNQPQHF.

The genes are TRBV29-1 and TRBJ2-7, with D possibly TRBD2 on 5 matching bases. Trimming removed 4 bases at V and 3 bases at J, with 13 bases between. The length of the CDR3 is 13 residues. Per germline, CDR1 SQVTM and CDR2 ANQGSEA. CDR3 in amino acids: CSVAVRGIYEQYF. The DNA of the CDR3 is TGCAGCGTTGCAGTCCGGGGAATCTACGAGCAGTACTTC.